A single sample is the source of the 20 T cell receptor beta chains below, sequenced in a study of CD8 T cells in ankylosing spondylitis. Study-level points and caveats: A TCR beta motif made of under 10 highly homologous variants seemed typical of ankylosing spondylitis blood.

Their cognate antigens are unknown. TCRdb re-called the 5' RACE reads with MiXCR, one entry per CDR3 protein. The sample carries more than 500,000 distinct CDR3 sequences, over 4% recorded once. The sample comprised blood, either unsorted or a sorted T cell fraction (not recorded which). All receptors come from a male donor with ankylosing spondylitis.

This clonotype was detected ten times or more. No DNA is shown, since the ends of the CDR3 on it are uncertain; the CDR3 is the one TCRdb lists. CDR3 sequence: CASTSGENTEAFF. V gene TRBV6-2 or TRBV6-3 combines with J gene TRBJ1-1; the table's D call TRBD1 went unverified against the DNA. CDR1 is MNHEY and CDR2 is SVGEGT in the germline V gene. The CDR3 contains 13 residues when both ends are counted.

This clonotype was counted at least ten times. The J gene is TRBJ2-1, the V gene TRBV20-1; D is unclear. This CDR3 is 13 amino acids long. Per germline, CDR1 DFQATT and CDR2 SNEGSKA (reference sequence). V lost 2 bases, J lost 1 base, and 6 bases lay in between. The CDR3 sequence is CSARRLSYNEQFF. In DNA, the CDR3 is TGCAGTGCTAGACGGCTATCCTACAATGAGCAGTTCTTC.

This clonotype occurred many times. The chain has TRBV11-2 and TRBJ2-1; TRBD1 or TRBD2 may be the D gene (5 bases each). Trimming took off 5 bases at V and 4 bases at J, with 9 bases between the two ends. The CDR3 sequence is 13 residues long. Germline CDR1 SGHAT, CDR2 FQNNGV. The CDR3 DNA is TGTGCCAGCAGCCGGGGCAATTACAATGAGCAGTTCTTC. Encoded protein: CASSRGNYNEQFF. Full variable domain (missing parts from reference TRBV11-2 and TRBJ2-1): EAGVAQSPRYKIIEKRQSVAFWCNPISGHATLYWYQQILGQGPKLLIQFQNNGVVDDSQLPKDRFSAERLKGVDSTLKIQPAKLEDSAVYLCASSRGNYNEQFFGPGTRLTVL.

Only a few counts were recorded for this clonotype. The chain recombines TRBV20-1 with TRBJ2-2, with 11 bases lining up with TRBD2. With V trimmed by 3 bases and J by 3 bases, 6 bases remained unmatched. Germline CDR1 and CDR2: DFQATT and SNEGSKA (reference sequence). CDR3 size: 16 residues. This CDR3 reads CSARDSGGAYTGELFF. DNA of the CDR3: TGCAGTGCTAGGGATAGCGGGGGGGCGTACACCGGGGAGCTGTTTTTT.

This clonotype appeared a few times. This chain links TRBV4-1 with TRBJ2-6; D is uncertain. CDR1 is MGHRA and CDR2 is YSYEKL in the germline V gene. The CDR3 is 13 residues long. Trimming removed 4 bases from V and 3 bases from J, with 4 bases in between. CDR3 nucleotide sequence: TGCGCCAGCAGCCCAGTTGGGGCCAACGTCCTGACTTTC. Protein sequence: CASSPVGANVLTF.

In its sample, this clonotype was seen many times. This chain uses TRBV12-3 or TRBV12-4 with TRBJ1-4; TRBD1 agrees at 9 bases. Trimming took 6 bases from V and 8 from J; bases not matched to a gene: 19. The CDR3 totals 18 residues. For the CDR3, the DNA is TGTGCCAGCAGCCACCATATGGCACCCGGGACAGGGAGAGAAAAACTGTTTTTT. Residues: CASSHHMAPGTGREKLFF.

This clonotype was picked up a small number of times. The chain couples TRBV2 to TRBJ2-3; D perhaps matches TRBD1 (6 bases). Per germline, CDR1 SNHLY and CDR2 FYNNEI. This CDR3 has 16 residues. The V gene lost 4 bases and the J gene lost 2 bases, with 16 bases spanning the gap. The CDR3 spells CASSAAKGVLTDTQYF. The CDR3 nucleotides read TGTGCCAGCAGTGCTGCCAAGGGGGTCCTCACAGATACGCAGTATTTT.

Many counts were recorded for this clonotype. This chain uses TRBV4-3 with TRBJ1-3; 8 bases are a match to TRBD1. V dropped 3 bases and J dropped 1; count of bases not matched to a gene: 5. The CDR3 length is 16 residues. The germline V gene has CDR1 LGHNA and CDR2 YSLEER. The CDR3 here is CASSQRQGMSGNTIYF. The CDR3 nucleotides are TGCGCCAGCAGCCAGCGACAGGGGATGTCTGGAAACACCATATATTTT.

In its sample, this clonotype was seen many times. The CDR3 protein is CAISGSSGSSYNEQFF. The CDR3, as DNA: TGTGCCATCAGTGGTTCCAGCGGGAGCTCCTACAATGAGCAGTTCTTC. The chain joins TRBV10-3 to TRBJ2-1, with 8 bases that match TRBD2. V lost 4 bases to trimming and J lost 0 bases; unmatched junction nucleotides: 5. CDR1 is ENHRY and CDR2 is SYGVKD in the germline V gene. The CDR3 consists of 16 residues.

Many counts were recorded for this clonotype. CDR3 protein: CSANRGSRTEAFF. In DNA form, the CDR3 reads TGCAGTGCTAACCGGGGGAGCCGGACTGAAGCTTTCTTT. The chain links TRBV20-1 to TRBJ1-1; D possibly corresponds to TRBD1 (5 bases). Germline V gene lookup returns CDR1 DFQATT and CDR2 SNEGSKA (reference sequence). The V end was cut by 4 bases, the J end by 5 bases, with 14 bases between. The CDR3 sequence is 13 residues long.

This clonotype was counted at least ten times. The genes are TRBV7-2 and TRBJ1-5; TRBD1 agrees at 7 bases. Germline-derived CDR1 and CDR2 are SGHTA and FQGNSA. Trimming took 5 bases from V and 0 from J; bases not matched to a gene: 4. The CDR3 runs to 15 residues. As DNA, the CDR3 is TGTGCCAGCAGCCTTCAGGGGGTTAGCAATCAGCCCCAGCATTTT. Amino acid sequence: CASSLQGVSNQPQHF.

This clonotype was seen repeatedly, ten times or more. The genes are TRBV5-1 and TRBJ1-1; D remains ambiguous. The V gene's germline CDR1 is SGHRS and CDR2 YFSETQ. This CDR3 has 15 residues. V was cut by 0 bases and J by 1 base, with 10 bases left in between. The CDR3 nucleotides are TGCGCCAGCAGCTTGGCCACAACACCGAACACTGAAGCTTTCTTT. Translated, it gives CASSLATTPNTEAFF.

This clonotype was seen many times. V and J are TRBV20-1 and TRBJ2-3, with TRBD2 matching 12 bases. V was clipped by 7 bases and J by 2 bases; unmatched bases: 1. The CDR3 spans 13 residues. Looked up from germline, CDR1 is DFQATT and CDR2 is SNEGSKA (reference sequence). CDR3 DNA: TGCAGTGGACTAGCGGGAGCCACAGATACGCAGTATTTT. Translated, it gives CSGLAGATDTQYF.

The table lists this clonotype with many counts. The chain couples TRBV6-6 to TRBJ1-1, with a possible D match to TRBD1 (6 bases). Trimming stripped 2 bases from V and 6 bases from J, with 10 bases between. Germline lookup yields CDR1 MNHNY and CDR2 SVGAGI (reference sequence). The CDR3 extends over 13 amino acids. CDR3 residues: CASSYQGSPEAFF. In DNA form, the CDR3 reads TGTGCCAGCAGTTACCAGGGGTCCCCTGAAGCTTTCTTT.

This clonotype was counted many times. This chain uses TRBV7-9 with TRBJ1-1, with D uncertain. In germline, CDR1 is SEHNR, CDR2 FQNEAQ (reference sequence). The V gene lost 11 bases and the J gene lost 6 bases, with 13 bases spanning the gap. CDR3 length equals 11 residues. The CDR3 region has the DNA TGTGCCGAAGATGGTGGGGCTGAAGCTTTCTTT. Amino acid sequence: CAEDGGAEAFF.

This clonotype was seen repeatedly, ten times or more. The gene calls are TRBV6-1 and TRBJ1-5; 11 bases are a match to TRBD1. CDR3 length: 15 amino acids. Looked up from germline, CDR1 is MNHNS and CDR2 is SASEGT. V shed 5 bases and J 3 bases; nucleotides not matched to a gene: 3. The CDR3 is CASSKDRGHNQPQHF. CDR3 bases: TGTGCCAGCAGTAAGGACAGGGGGCACAATCAGCCCCAGCATTTT.

This clonotype was observed at least ten times. This chain uses TRBV6-5 with TRBJ2-2, with 7 nucleotides matching TRBD1. CDR1 and CDR2 from the germline V gene are MNHEY and SVGAGI. The CDR3 consists of 14 residues. V dropped 2 bases and J dropped 6; count of bases not matched to a gene: 3. The CDR3 region is CASSYTGAAGELFF. CDR3 coding DNA: TGTGCCAGCAGTTACACAGGGGCGGCCGGGGAGCTGTTTTTT.

This clonotype was seen ten or more times. The chain joins TRBV7-8 to TRBJ2-5; 10 nucleotides align to TRBD2. J gave up 4 bases and V 1 base, and 6 bases lay outside the gene matches. The CDR3 totals 16 residues. Germline V gene data show CDR1 as SGHVS and CDR2 as FQNEAQ. For the CDR3, the DNA is TGTGCCAGCAGCTTAGTTAGCGGGAGGCCTCCAGAGACCCAGTACTTC. Protein product: CASSLVSGRPPETQYF.

This clonotype was seen at least ten times. The chain couples TRBV10-3 to TRBJ2-1; 9 positions match TRBD2. The CDR3 totals 16 residues. The junction had 9 bases not matched to a gene; V was cut back by 0 bases and J by 9 bases. CDR1 ENHRY and CDR2 SYGVKD come from the germline V gene. The CDR3 is CAISESAGGEDGEQFF. CDR3 DNA sequence: TGTGCCATCAGTGAGTCGGCGGGGGGGGAGGATGGTGAGCAGTTCTTC.

This clonotype was recorded many times. J is TRBJ1-1 and V is TRBV5-1; D is ambiguous. Trimming removed 4 bases from V and 0 bases from J, with 13 bases in between. Germline V gene sequence: CDR1 SGHRS, CDR2 YFSETQ. The CDR3 has 15 residues. The CDR3 here is CASSPGREMNTEAFF. Written as DNA, the CDR3 is TGCGCCAGCAGCCCGGGGAGGGAAATGAACACTGAAGCTTTCTTT.